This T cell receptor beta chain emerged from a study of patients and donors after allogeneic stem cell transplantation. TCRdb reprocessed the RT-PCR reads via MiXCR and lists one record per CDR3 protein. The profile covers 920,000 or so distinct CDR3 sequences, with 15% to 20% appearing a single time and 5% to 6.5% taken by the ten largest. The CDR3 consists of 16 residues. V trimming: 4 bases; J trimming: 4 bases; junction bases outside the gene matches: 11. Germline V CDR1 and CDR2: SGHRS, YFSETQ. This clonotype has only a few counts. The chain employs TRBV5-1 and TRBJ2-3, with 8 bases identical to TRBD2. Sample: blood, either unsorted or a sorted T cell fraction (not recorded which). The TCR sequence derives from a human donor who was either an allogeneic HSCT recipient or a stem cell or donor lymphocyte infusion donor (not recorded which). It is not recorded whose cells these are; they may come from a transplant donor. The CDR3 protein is CASSPGAGTRADTQYF. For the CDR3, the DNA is TGCGCCAGCAGCCCGGGAGCCGGGACTAGGGCAGATACGCAGTATTTT.